Each of the 4 T cell receptor beta chains below was sequenced from the same sample in a study of human T cells and chemical hapten exposure. A single record per CDR3 protein comes from TCRdb applying MiXCR to the RACE reads. The top ten clones hold 6% to 8% of a sample with roughly 200,000 distinct CDR3 sequences, more than 20% of them seen once. Documented time point: patch test 1, 2 weeks after DPC sensitization. Treatment here: therapeutic diphenylcyclopropenone sensitization with weekly scalp DPC. Specimen: whole blood, collected in connection with sensitization to the hapten diphenylcyclopropenone (DPC). The receptors stem from a woman aged 45-59 years with alopecia areata. Some clones in this sample may be carry-over from other donors' samples.

V usage is TRBV29-1 and J usage is TRBJ1-2; D gene ambiguous. V was cut by 4 bases and J by 1 base, with 7 bases left in between. The length of the CDR3 is 12 residues. Germline lookup yields CDR1 SQVTM and CDR2 ANQGSEA. CDR3 residues: CSVGRNNYGYTF. CDR3 sequence (DNA): TGCAGCGTTGGGCGAAATAACTATGGCTACACCTTC.

The table lists this clonotype with many counts. The chain couples TRBV10-3 to TRBJ1-1; no clear D. The V and J ends lost 2 bases and 1 base respectively, with 5 bases between them. The CDR3 runs 13 residues. Per germline, CDR1 ENHRY and CDR2 SYGVKD. In nucleotides, the CDR3 is TGTGCCATCAGTGAGGGAGGGAACACTGAAGCTTTCTTT. Its protein is CAISEGGNTEAFF.

The gene calls are TRBV7-3 and TRBJ2-1, with 9 positions matching TRBD2. The CDR3 loop spans 16 amino acids. Germline CDR1 SGHTA, CDR2 FQGTGA. The J segment lost 8 bases and the V segment lost 4 bases, leaving 12 bases of the junction unmatched. DNA for the CDR3: TGTGCCAGCAGCTCCTCCCCCGGGACTAGCATGTATGAGCAGTTCTTC. Residues: CASSSSPGTSMYEQFF.

The rearrangement links TRBV10-3 to TRBJ2-1, with 9 positions matching TRBD2. V lost 3 bases to trimming and J lost 9 bases; unmatched junction nucleotides: 12. This CDR3 spans 16 amino acids. The germline gives CDR1 ENHRY, CDR2 SYGVKD. This CDR3 reads CAISDSGGRAFFEQFF. CDR3 coding DNA: TGTGCCATCAGTGATTCGGGCGGGAGGGCATTCTTTGAGCAGTTCTTC.